This record covers a single TCR beta chain. Its target is unknown. These data are taken from a study of CD8 T cells in acute hepatitis C reinfection. Study at large: CD8+ T cells specific for HCV NS3-1073 were sequenced.

Produced via immunoSEQ multiplex PCR; TCRdb's table is partial and in-frame only. The sample has about 40,000 clones; 80% to 90% are singletons. Germline CDR1 DFQATT, CDR2 SNEGSKA (reference sequence). V was clipped by 5 bases and J by 6 bases, with 8 bases between them. The CDR3 consists of 11 residues. Time point in this sample: naive CD8 control sorted from an acute-time-point sample. Study observations and caveats: Chronically infected subjects had no follow-up NS3-1073 repertoires. TRBV04 and TRBV06 were preferentially used in all groups, not explained by naive pool overrepresentation. A V04-02/J02-02 clonotype was among approximately 13 public ones, independent of outcome.

The sequenced sample consisted of naive CD8+ T cells from PBMCs. J is TRBJ2-1 and V is TRBV20-1; the D gene is possibly TRBD2 (5 bases). The source of this sequence is a woman aged 18-29 years who spontaneously cleared hepatitis C infection. CDR3 in DNA: TGCAGTGCTCCACTAGTCAATGAGCAGTTCTTC. It yields the protein CSAPLVNEQFF.